This T cell receptor (beta chain) was captured in a study of graft-versus-host responses after intestinal transplantation. Across the study: Transplants were multivisceral, liver-intestinal, or isolated intestinal. All of the recipients had induction that used anti-thymocyte globulin, then tacrolimus and steroids for about 3 years.

Note on this clone: Antigen unknown.

Profiling relied on immunoSEQ multiplex PCR, and the TCRdb table lists in-frame clones only, not all of them. There are some 90,000 clones in the sample; 80% to 95% occur only once, and 0.45% to 0.55% lies in the top ten. Findings and caveats of the study: Elevated graft-versus-host to host-versus-graft clonal ratios in allografts were recorded for patients with graft-donor T cell macrochimerism. GvH clones were identified in recipient marrow, with some first appearing in ileum or blood.

CDR3 length: 12 amino acids. V gave up 7 bases and J gave up 3 bases; unmatched junction bases: 4. Germline CDR1 SQVTM, CDR2 ANQGSEA. This rearrangement joins TRBV29-1 to TRBJ2-3; 7 positions match TRBD1. The sample here was unstimulated CD8+ T cells sorted from spleen or lymph node cells, taken before intestinal transplant. The clonotype originates from a human donor who received an intestinal transplant. In nucleotides, the CDR3 is TGCAGCGGCGCAGGGGGAACAGATACGCAGTATTTT. Its translation: CSGAGGTDTQYF.